The rows below give T cell receptor beta chains drawn from one sample of a study of blood T cell repertoires in COVID-19. Sequencing used immunoSEQ multiplex PCR; TCRdb keeps in-frame clones, though not all of them. The data contain 220,000 or so clones, roughly 88% of them seen just once; the ten biggest clones take up roughly 15%. The material sequenced was PBMCs or T cells enriched from blood (not recorded which). These receptors all come from a woman aged 45-60 years with acute COVID-19. The CDR3 runs from the conserved cysteine through the conserved F or W.

v_call | cdr3_aa
TRBV6-5 | CASSYPGTDYGYTF
TRBV15 | CATSRDPRGHEQYF
TRBV11-3 | CASSGGSSAYNEQFF
TRBV30 | CAWSRQGLETQYF
TRBV30 | CAWTGPDLSSTDTQYF
TRBV20-1 | CSASSGVYQPQHF
TRBV28 | CASSADISYEQYF
TRBV30 | CAWRTGASYTQYF
TRBV18 | CASSPGSGSYNEQFF
TRBV18 | CASSPMGGTLNTEAFF
TRBV7-6 | CASSELARSYEQYF
TRBV29-1 | CSAEGQGAGNTIYF
TRBV30 | CAWRGQFTGELFF
TRBV28 | CASSSPGGAGGYTF
TRBV18 | CASSPSRDHEQYF
TRBV5-6 | CASSRGTQPQHF